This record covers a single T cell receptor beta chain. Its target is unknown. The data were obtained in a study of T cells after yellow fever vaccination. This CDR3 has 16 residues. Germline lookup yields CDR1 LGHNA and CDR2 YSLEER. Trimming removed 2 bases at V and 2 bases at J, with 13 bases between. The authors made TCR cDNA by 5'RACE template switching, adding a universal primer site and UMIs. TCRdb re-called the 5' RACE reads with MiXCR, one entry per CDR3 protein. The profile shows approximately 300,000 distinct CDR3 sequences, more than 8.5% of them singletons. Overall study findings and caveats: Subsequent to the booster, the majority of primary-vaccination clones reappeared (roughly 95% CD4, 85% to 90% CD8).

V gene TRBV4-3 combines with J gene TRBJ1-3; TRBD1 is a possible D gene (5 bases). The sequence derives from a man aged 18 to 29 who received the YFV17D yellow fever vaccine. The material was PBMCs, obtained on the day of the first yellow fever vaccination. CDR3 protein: CASSQSRGQAGNTIYF. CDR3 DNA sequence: TGCGCCAGCAGCCAATCAAGGGGCCAAGCTGGAAACACCATATATTTT.